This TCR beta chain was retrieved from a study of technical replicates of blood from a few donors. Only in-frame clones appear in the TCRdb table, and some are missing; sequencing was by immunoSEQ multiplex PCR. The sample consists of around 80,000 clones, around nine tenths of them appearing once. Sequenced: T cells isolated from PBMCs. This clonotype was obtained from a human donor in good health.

DNA for the CDR3: TGTGCCAGCAGTATCCTAGCTCGGGAGGGCCCATCACCTGAGCAGTTCTTC. It is translated as CASSILAREGPSPEQFF. The V and J genes are TRBV27 and TRBJ2-1; 8 nucleotides agree with TRBD2. Germline trimming cut 5 bases from V and 9 bases from J; bases unmatched to any gene: 18. The CDR3 is made up of 17 amino acids. Germline V gene data show CDR1 as MNHEY and CDR2 as SMNVEV (reference sequence).